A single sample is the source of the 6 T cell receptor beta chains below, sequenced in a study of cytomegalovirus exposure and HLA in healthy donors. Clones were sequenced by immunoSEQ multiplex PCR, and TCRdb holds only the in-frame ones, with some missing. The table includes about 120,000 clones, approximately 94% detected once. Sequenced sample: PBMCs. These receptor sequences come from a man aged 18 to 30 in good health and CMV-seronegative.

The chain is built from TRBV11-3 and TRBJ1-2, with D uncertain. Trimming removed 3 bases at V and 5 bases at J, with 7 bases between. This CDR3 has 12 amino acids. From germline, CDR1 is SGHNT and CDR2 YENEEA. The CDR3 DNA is TGTGCCAGCAGCTTGACATGTTATGGCTACACCTTC. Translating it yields CASSLTCYGYTF.

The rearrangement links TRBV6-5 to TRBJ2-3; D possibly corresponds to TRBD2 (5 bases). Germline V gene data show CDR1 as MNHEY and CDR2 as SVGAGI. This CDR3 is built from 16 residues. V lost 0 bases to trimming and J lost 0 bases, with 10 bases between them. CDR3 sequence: CASSYSRAPSTDTQYF. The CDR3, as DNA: TGTGCCAGCAGTTACTCGCGGGCTCCTAGCACAGATACGCAGTATTTT.

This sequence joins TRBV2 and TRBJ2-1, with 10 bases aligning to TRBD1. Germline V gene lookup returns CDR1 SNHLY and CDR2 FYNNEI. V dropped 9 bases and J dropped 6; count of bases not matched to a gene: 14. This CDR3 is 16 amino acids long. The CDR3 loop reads CASGGWTGGTVNEQFF. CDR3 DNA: TGTGCCAGTGGAGGGTGGACAGGGGGGACGGTCAATGAGCAGTTCTTC. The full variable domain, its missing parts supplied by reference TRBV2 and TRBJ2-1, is EPEVTQTPSHQVTQMGQEVILRCVPISNHLYFYWYRQILGQKVEFLVSFYNNEISEKSEIFDDQFSVERPDGSNFTLKIRSTKLEDSAMYFCASGGWTGGTVNEQFFGPGTRLTVL.

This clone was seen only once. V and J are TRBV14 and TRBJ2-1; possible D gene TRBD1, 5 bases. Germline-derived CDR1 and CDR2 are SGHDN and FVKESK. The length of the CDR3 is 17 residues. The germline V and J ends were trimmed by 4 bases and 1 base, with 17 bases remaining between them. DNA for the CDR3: TGTGCCAGCAGCCTAACATACTCCCCAGGGTCCTACAATGAGCAGTTCTTC. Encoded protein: CASSLTYSPGSYNEQFF.

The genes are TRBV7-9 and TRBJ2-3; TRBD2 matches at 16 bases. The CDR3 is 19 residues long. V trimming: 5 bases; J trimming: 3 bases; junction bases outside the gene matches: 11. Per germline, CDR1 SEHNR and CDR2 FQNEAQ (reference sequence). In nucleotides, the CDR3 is TGTGCCAGCAGCCATAAGGGACTAGCGGGAGGGTTGAGGACAGATACGCAGTATTTT. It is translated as CASSHKGLAGGLRTDTQYF.

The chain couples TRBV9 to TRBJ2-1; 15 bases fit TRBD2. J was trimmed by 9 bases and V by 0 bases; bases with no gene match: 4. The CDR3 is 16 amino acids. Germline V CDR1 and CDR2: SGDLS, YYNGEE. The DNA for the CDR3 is TGTGCCAGCAGCGTAGGCTCGGGACTAGCGGGAGGTGAGCAGTTCTTC. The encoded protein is CASSVGSGLAGGEQFF.